One and the same sample provided the 5 T cell receptor beta chains below, sequenced in a study of spatial heterogeneity in lung cancer. Study observations and caveats: Within tumors, counts of expanded alpha and beta TCRs tracked tumor mutation counts.

TCRdb re-called the 5' RACE reads through MiXCR, storing one row per CDR3 protein. The sample includes 17,000 or so distinct CDR3 sequences, approximately 6.3% of them seen just once. No cognate antigen is known for these TCRs. The sample's time point: sample taken at primary tumor resection. The starting material was lung tumor tissue, obtained at surgery. These receptors were taken from a male donor with early-stage non-small cell lung cancer.

This clonotype was seen ten or more times. The chain joins TRBV6-5 to TRBJ2-2, with 7 bases matching TRBD1. Germline CDR1 and CDR2: MNHEY and SVGAGI. Trimming took 2 bases from V and 5 from J; bases not matched to a gene: 11. CDR3 size: 17 residues. In DNA form, the CDR3 reads TGTGCCAGCAGTTACAGGGTACAGGGGCGGAGAACCGGGGAGCTGTTTTTT. This gives the protein CASSYRVQGRRTGELFF.

This clonotype showed up many times. The chain carries TRBV4-1 and TRBJ2-1; 9 bases fit TRBD1. This CDR3 is 17 amino acids long. From germline, CDR1 is MGHRA and CDR2 YSYEKL. V shed 3 bases and J 6 bases; nucleotides not matched to a gene: 12. CDR3 nucleotides: TGCGCCAGCAGCCAGCAAACGGGACAGGGATTCGGCAATGAGCAGTTCTTC. Translation gives CASSQQTGQGFGNEQFF.

This clonotype showed up many times. This sequence joins TRBV6-6 and TRBJ1-4; TRBD1 matches at 7 bases. CDR1 MNHNY and CDR2 SVGAGI come from the germline V gene (reference sequence). This CDR3 has 15 amino acids. J lost 5 bases, V lost 5 bases, and 8 bases had no gene match. CDR3 in amino acids: CASSASTGLNEKLFF. The CDR3 nucleotides are TGTGCCAGCAGTGCCTCGACAGGGTTGAATGAAAAACTGTTTTTT.

This clonotype was seen many times. This chain links TRBV11-2 with TRBJ2-7; 10 bases agree with TRBD1. The V segment lost 5 bases and the J segment 5 bases; nucleotides outside the gene matches: 9. CDR3 length: 15 residues. The germline gives CDR1 SGHAT, CDR2 FQNNGV. CDR3 amino acids: CASSAYGQGVDEQYF. For the CDR3, the DNA is TGTGCCAGCAGCGCGTACGGACAGGGGGTGGACGAGCAGTACTTC. Using reference TRBV11-2 and TRBJ2-7 for the parts outside the CDR3, the full variable domain is EAGVAQSPRYKIIEKRQSVAFWCNPISGHATLYWYQQILGQGPKLLIQFQNNGVVDDSQLPKDRFSAERLKGVDSTLKIQPAKLEDSAVYLCASSAYGQGVDEQYFGPGTRLTVT.

This clonotype was seen ten or more times. The chain is built from TRBV6-2 or TRBV6-3 and TRBJ1-5; D uncertain. From germline, CDR1 is MNHEY and CDR2 SVGEGT. Deletions cut 6 bases from V and 4 bases from J, with 13 bases between. The CDR3 is 14 residues long. The CDR3 DNA reads TGTGCCAGCAGCCCCGGGTCGCTGAATCAGCCCCAGCATTTT. It specifies CASSPGSLNQPQHF.